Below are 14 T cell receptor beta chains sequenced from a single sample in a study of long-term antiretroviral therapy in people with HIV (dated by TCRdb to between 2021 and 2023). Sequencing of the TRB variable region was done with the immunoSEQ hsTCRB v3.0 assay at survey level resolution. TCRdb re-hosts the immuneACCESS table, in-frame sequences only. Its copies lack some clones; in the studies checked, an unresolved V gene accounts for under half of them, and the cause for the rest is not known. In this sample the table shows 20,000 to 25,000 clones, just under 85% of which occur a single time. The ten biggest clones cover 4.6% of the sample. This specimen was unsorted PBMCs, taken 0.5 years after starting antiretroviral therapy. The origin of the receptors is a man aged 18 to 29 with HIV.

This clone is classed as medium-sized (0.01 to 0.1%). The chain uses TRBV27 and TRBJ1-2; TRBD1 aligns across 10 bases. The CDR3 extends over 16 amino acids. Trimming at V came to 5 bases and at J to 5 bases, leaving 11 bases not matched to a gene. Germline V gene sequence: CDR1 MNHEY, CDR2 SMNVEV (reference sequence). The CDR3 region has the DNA TGTGCCAGCAGTCCCCTACAGCCGGGACAGGGGTATGGCTACACCTTC. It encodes CASSPLQPGQGYGYTF.

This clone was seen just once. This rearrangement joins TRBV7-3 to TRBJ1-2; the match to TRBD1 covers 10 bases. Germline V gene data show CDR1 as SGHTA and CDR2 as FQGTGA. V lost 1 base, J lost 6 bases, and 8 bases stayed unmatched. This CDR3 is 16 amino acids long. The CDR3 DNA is TGTGCCAGCAGCTTAAGTGGGACAGGGGATTTTGATGGCTACACCTTC. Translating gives CASSLSGTGDFDGYTF.

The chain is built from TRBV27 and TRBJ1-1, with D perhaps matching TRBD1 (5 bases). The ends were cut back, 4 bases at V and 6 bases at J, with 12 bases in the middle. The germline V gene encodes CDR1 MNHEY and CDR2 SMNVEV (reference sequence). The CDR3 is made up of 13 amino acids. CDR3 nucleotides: TGTGCCAGCAGTTCTGGGACGGTCTCTGAAGCTTTCTTT. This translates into CASSSGTVSEAFF.

The CDR3 coding sequence is TGTGCCAGTATAGGGACTTCTGGGGCCAACGTCCTGACTTTC. It codes for CASIGTSGANVLTF. This chain links TRBV19 with TRBJ2-6; D is perhaps TRBD2 (6 bases). Between the trimmed V and J ends, which lost 7 bases and 1 base, there was a span of 8 bases. CDR3 length equals 14 residues. Germline CDR1 and CDR2: LNHDA and SQIVND (reference sequence).

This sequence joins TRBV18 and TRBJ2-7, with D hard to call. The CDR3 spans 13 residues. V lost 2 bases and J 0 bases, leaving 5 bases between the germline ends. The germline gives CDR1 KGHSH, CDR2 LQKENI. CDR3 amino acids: CASSPGHSYEQYF. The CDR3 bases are TGTGCCAGCTCACCAGGGCACTCCTACGAGCAGTACTTC.

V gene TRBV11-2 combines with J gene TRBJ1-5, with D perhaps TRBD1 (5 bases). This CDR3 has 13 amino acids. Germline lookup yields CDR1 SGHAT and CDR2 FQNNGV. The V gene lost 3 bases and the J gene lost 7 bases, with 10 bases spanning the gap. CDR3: CASSFRVGQPQHF. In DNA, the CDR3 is TGTGCCAGCAGCTTCAGGGTAGGACAGCCCCAGCATTTT.

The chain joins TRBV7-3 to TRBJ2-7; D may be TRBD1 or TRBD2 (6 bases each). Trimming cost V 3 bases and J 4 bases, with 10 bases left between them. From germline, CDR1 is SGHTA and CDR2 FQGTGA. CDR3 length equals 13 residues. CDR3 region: CASSLGGRYEQYF. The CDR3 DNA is TGTGCCAGCAGCTTGGGGGGCAGGTACGAGCAGTACTTC. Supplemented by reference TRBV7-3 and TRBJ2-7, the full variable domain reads GAGVSQTPSNKVTEKGKYVELRCDPISGHTALYWYRQSLGQGPEFLIYFQGTGAADDSGLPNDRFFAVRPEGSVSTLKIQRTERGDSAVYLCASSLGGRYEQYFGPGTRLTVT.

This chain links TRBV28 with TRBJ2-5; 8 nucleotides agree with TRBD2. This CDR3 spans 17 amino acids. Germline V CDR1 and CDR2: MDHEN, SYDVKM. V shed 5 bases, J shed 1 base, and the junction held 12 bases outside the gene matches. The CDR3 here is CASSLNQREYPQETQYF. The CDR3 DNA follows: TGTGCCAGCAGTCTCAACCAGCGGGAGTATCCCCAAGAGACCCAGTACTTC.

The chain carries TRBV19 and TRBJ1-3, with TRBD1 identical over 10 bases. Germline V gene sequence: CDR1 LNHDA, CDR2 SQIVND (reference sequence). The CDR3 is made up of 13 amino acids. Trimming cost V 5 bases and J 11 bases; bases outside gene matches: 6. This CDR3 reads CASSVGQGVAIYF. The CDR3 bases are TGTGCCAGTAGTGTTGGACAGGGGGTCGCCATATATTTT.

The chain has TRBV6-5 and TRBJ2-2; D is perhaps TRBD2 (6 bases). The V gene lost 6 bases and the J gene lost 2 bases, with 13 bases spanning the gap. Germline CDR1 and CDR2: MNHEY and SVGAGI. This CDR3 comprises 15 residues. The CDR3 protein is CASRPTSSNTGELFF. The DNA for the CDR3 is TGTGCCAGCAGGCCTACTAGCTCTAACACCGGGGAGCTGTTTTTT.

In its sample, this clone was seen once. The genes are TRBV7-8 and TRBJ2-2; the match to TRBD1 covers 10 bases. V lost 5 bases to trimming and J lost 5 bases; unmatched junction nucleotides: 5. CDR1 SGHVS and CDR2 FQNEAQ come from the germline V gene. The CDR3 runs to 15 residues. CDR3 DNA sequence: TGTGCCAGCAGCCCCCGGACAGGGGGTACCGGGGAGCTGTTTTTT. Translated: CASSPRTGGTGELFF.

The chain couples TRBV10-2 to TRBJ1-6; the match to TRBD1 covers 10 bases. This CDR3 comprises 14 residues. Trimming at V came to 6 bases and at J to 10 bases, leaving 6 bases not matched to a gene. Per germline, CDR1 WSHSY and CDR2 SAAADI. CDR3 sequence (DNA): TGCGCCAGCAGCGGGACAGGGGATGTCTCACCCCTCCACTTT. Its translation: CASSGTGDVSPLHF.

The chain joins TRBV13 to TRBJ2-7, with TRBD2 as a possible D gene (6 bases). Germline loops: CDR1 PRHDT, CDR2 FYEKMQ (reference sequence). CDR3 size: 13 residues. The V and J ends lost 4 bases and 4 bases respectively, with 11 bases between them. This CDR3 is CASSSGGMYEQYF. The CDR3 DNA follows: TGTGCCAGCAGCTCAGGAGGGATGTACGAGCAGTACTTC.

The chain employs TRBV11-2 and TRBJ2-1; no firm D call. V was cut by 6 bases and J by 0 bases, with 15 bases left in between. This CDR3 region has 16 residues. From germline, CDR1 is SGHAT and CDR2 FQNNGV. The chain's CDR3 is CASRPILSSSYNEQFF. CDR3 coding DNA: TGTGCCAGCAGGCCCATCCTATCGAGCTCCTACAATGAGCAGTTCTTC.